This T cell receptor beta chain was captured by sequencing in a study of regulatory T cells in long-lasting Graves disease. Notes on the study in general: Sharing of public clonotypes was greater in persistent patients (around 2,500) than in new patients (approximately 940). Graves' patients with persistent disease showed TCR diversity lower than patients newly diagnosed.

Time point noted: newly diagnosed GD, antithyroid drugs for less than 3 months. PBMCs were the source of the RNA used for TCR sequencing. Arm-PCR with iRepertoire HTBI primers amplified the CDR3 regions for these TCR beta libraries. TCRdb independently ran MiXCR on the multiplex PCR reads; one entry per CDR3 protein. The sample has approximately 400,000 distinct CDR3 sequences; roughly 10% are singletons. This clonotype was detected many times. Its matching antigen is unknown. The V segment lost 4 bases and the J segment 3 bases; nucleotides outside the gene matches: 8. Germline V gene sequence: CDR1 MDHEN, CDR2 SYDVKM. This CDR3 region has 16 residues. A further study also used this sample, focusing on T cells in Graves' hyperthyroidism and ophthalmopathy. From that paper: Subjects aged 18 to 65 presented with newly diagnosed hyperthyroidism of less than 2 months' duration.

The sequencing used peripheral blood mononuclear cells (PBMCs), collected at new diagnosis, from a patient treated with antithyroid drugs. The chain has TRBV28 and TRBJ2-3; 9 bases agree with TRBD2. This TCR came from a woman between 18 and 30 years old with Graves disease. The CDR3 is CASSSPGREGTDTQYF. Written as DNA, the CDR3 is TGTGCCAGCAGTTCCCCCGGGCGGGAGGGGACAGATACGCAGTATTTT.